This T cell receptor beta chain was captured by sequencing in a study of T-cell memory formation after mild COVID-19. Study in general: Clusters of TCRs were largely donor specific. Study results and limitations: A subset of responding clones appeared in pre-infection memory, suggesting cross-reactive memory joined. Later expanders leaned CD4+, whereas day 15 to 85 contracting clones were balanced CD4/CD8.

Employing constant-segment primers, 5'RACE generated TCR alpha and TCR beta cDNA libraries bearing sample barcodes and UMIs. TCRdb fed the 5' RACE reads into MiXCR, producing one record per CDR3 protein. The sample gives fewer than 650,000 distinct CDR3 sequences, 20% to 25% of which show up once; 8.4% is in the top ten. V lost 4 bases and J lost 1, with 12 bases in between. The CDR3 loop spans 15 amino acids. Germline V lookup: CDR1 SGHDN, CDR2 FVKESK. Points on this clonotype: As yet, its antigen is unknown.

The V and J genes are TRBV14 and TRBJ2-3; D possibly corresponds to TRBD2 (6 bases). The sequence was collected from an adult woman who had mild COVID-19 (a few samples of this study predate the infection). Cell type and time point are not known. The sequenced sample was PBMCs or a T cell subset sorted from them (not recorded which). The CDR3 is CASSLYSGRTDTQYF. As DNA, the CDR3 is TGTGCCAGCAGCCTTTATAGCGGACGCACAGATACGCAGTATTTT.